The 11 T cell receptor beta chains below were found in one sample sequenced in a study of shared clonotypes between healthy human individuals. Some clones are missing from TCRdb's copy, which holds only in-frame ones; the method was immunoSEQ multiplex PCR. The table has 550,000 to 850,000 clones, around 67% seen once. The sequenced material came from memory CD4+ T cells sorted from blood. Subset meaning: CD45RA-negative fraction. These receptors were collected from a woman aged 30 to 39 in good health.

For the CDR3, the DNA is TGTGCCAGCAGTTACGGGCATTTCCAAGAGACCCAGTACTTC. Protein: CASSYGHFQETQYF. The chain combines TRBV6-5 with TRBJ2-5; D gene ambiguous. The CDR3 sequence is 14 residues long. Germline CDR1 MNHEY, CDR2 SVGAGI. V was shortened by 2 bases and J by 1 base, with 8 bases between the two germline ends.

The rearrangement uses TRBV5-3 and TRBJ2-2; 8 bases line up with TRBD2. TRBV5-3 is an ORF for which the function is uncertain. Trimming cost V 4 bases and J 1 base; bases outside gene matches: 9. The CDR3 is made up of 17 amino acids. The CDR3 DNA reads TGTGCCAGAAGCCCAAAGCGGGAGCCACTGAACACCGGGGAGCTGTTTTTT. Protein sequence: CARSPKREPLNTGELFF.

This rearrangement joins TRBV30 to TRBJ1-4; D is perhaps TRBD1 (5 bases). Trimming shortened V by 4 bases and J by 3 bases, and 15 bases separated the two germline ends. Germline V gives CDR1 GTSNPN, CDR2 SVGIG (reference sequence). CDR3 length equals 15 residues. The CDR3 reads CAWKRPGTSNEKLFF. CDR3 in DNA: TGTGCCTGGAAACGCCCCGGGACCTCTAATGAAAAACTGTTTTTT.

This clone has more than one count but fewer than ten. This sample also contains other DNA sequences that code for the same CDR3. Here the CDR3 DNA reads TGCGCCAGCAGCGCGGGGACAGGGGCGCAGCCCCAGCATTTT. Its translation is CASSAGTGAQPQHF. The gene calls are TRBV5-1 and TRBJ1-5, with 10 bases fitting TRBD1. The germline V gene has CDR1 SGHRS and CDR2 YFSETQ. J lost 7 bases, V lost 4 bases, and 5 bases had no gene match. This CDR3 has 14 residues.

CDR3 coding DNA: TGTGCCAGTAGTCCCAGTGGGGGCAATGAGCAGTTCTTC. This sequence encodes CASSPSGGNEQFF. V is TRBV19 and J is TRBJ2-1, with D perhaps given as TRBD1 or TRBD2 (5 bases each). CDR3 length equals 13 residues. Germline CDR1 and CDR2: LNHDA and SQIVND (reference sequence). The V end was cut by 5 bases, the J end by 6 bases, with 11 bases between.

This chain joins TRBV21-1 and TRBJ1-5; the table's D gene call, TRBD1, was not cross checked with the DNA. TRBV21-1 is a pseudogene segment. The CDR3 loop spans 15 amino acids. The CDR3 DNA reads TGTGCCAGCAGCAAGGGGACAGGGAGCAATCAGCCCCAGCATTTT. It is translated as CASSKGTGSNQPQHF.

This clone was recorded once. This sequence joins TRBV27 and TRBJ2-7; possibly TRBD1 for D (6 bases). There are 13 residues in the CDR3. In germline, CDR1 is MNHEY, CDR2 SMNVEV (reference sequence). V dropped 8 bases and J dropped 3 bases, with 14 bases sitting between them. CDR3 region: CASGHRDLYEQYF. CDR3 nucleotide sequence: TGTGCCAGCGGCCACAGGGACCTCTACGAGCAGTACTTC.

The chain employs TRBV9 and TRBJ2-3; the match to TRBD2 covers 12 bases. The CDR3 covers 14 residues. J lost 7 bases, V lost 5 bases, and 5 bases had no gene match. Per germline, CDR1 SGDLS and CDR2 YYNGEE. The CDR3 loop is CASRDLAGGNTQYF. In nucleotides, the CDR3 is TGTGCCAGCAGGGATCTAGCGGGGGGGAATACGCAGTATTTT.

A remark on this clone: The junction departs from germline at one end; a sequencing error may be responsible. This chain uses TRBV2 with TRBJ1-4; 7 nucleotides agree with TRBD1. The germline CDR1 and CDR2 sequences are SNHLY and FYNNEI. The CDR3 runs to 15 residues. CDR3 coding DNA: TGTGCAAGCACACGGTCGGGACAGCTAAATGAAAAACTGTTTTTT. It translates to CASTRSGQLNEKLFF.

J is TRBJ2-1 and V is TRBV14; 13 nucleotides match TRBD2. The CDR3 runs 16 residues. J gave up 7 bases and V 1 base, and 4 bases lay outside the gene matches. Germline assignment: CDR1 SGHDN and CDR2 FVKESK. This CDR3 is CASSQAGTSGTNEQFF. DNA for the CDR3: TGTGCCAGCAGCCAAGCCGGGACTAGCGGGACGAATGAGCAGTTCTTC.

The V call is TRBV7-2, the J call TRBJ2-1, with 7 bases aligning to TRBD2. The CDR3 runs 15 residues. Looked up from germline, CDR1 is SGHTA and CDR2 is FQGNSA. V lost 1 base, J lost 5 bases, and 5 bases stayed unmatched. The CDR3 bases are TGTGCCAGCAGCTTAGTGGCTAGCGGCCACAATGAGCAGTTCTTC. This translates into CASSLVASGHNEQFF.